This TCR beta chain was identified in a study of blood T cell repertoires in COVID-19. Per the original data handling: From reference gene primer amplification, estimates of nucleated cell counts were derived. Assay: immunoSEQ multiplex PCR; the TCRdb copy retains only in-frame clones and omits some. V and J calls and clone size are given by that table; D and trimming were obtained from the DNA. The repertoire includes about 150,000 clones, approximately 80% of them detected once, and almost 10% sits in the top ten. Germline V gene lookup returns CDR1 LGHNA and CDR2 YSLEER. V was cut by 3 bases and J by 1 base, with 9 bases left in between. The CDR3 totals 14 residues.

The gene calls are TRBV4-3 and TRBJ1-1, with a tentative D call TRBD1 (5 bases). The sample taken for sequencing was peripheral blood. The TCR sequence derives from a woman aged 45-65 years with acute or convalescent COVID-19. CDR3: CASSHGTTNTEAFF. DNA of the CDR3: TGCGCCAGCAGCCATGGGACTACGAACACTGAAGCTTTCTTT.